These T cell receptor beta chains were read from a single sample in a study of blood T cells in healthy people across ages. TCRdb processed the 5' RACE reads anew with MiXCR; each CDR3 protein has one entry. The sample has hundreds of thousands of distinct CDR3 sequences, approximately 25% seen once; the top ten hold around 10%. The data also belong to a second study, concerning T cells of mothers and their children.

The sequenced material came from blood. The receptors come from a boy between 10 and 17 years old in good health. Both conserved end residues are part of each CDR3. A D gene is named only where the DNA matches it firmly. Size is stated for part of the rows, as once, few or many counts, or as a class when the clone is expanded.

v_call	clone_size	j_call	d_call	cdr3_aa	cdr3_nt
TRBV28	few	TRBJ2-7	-	CASSWGSGRWGKWDDYEQYF	TGTGCCAGCAGCTGGGGGTCGGGGAGATGGGGAAAGTGGGATGATTACGAGCAGTACTTC
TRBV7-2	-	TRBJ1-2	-	CASSPHGAVSDGYTF	TGTGCCAGCAGCCCACATGGGGCAGTGAGCGATGGCTACACCTTC
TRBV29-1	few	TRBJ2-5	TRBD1	CSASTGVETQYF	TGCAGCGCCTCGACAGGGGTGGAGACCCAGTACTTC
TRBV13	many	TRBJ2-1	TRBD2	CASSSLGAGGSYNEQFF	TGTGCCAGCAGCTCATTGGGGGCGGGAGGCTCCTACAATGAGCAGTTCTTC
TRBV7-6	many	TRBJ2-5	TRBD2	CASSLVSPLAGGGETQYF	TGTGCCAGCAGCCTCGTATCACCACTAGCGGGAGGCGGAGAGACCCAGTACTTC
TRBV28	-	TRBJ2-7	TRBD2	CASSLELADSYEQYF	TGTGCCAGCAGTTTAGAACTAGCGGACTCCTACGAGCAGTACTTC
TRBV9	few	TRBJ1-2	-	CASSVSGIGYTF	TGTGCCAGCAGCGTATCGGGTATCGGCTACACCTTC
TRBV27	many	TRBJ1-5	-	CASSLLGAAGQPQHF	TGTGCCAGCAGTTTATTGGGTGCGGCGGGCCAGCCCCAGCATTTT
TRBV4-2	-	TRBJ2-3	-	CASSQEGGGRGPDTQYF	TGTGCCAGCAGCCAAGAAGGGGGCGGGAGAGGTCCAGATACGCAGTATTTT
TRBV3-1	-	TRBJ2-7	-	CASSQALYEQYF	TGTGCCAGCAGCCAGGCTCTCTACGAGCAGTACTTC
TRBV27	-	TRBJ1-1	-	CASTPGGAGNTEAFF	TGTGCCAGCACCCCGGGGGGGGCCGGGAACACTGAAGCTTTCTTT
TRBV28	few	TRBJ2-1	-	CASSVREGVRFF	TGTGCCAGCAGTGTACGAGAGGGTGTTCGGTTCTTC
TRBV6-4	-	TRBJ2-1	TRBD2	CASSDLAGGPMGEQFF	TGTGCCAGCAGTGATCTAGCGGGGGGGCCGATGGGTGAGCAGTTCTTC
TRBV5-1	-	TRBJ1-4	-	CASSFQEGSREKLFF	TGCGCCAGCAGTTTTCAAGAGGGCTCGCGCGAAAAACTGTTTTTT
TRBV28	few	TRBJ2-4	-	CASSRPSVFRRGDIQYF	TGTGCCAGCAGTCGGCCTTCGGTGTTTAGGCGGGGTGACATTCAGTACTTC
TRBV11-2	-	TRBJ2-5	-	CASSRNHGGQETQYF	TGTGCCAGCAGCCGTAATCATGGGGGGCAAGAGACCCAGTACTTC
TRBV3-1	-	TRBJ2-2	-	CASGPSWGASGELFF	TGTGCCAGCGGACCAAGTTGGGGTGCGTCCGGGGAGCTGTTTTTT
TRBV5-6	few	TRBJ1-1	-	CASSLRTYENTEAFF	TGTGCCAGCAGCTTGAGGACCTATGAGAACACTGAAGCTTTCTTT
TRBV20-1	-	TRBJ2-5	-	CSATGRAWETQYF	TGCAGTGCAACAGGACGGGCATGGGAGACCCAGTACTTC
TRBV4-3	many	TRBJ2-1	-	CASSQAGLRNNEQFF	TGCGCCAGCAGCCAAGCGGGACTCAGGAACAATGAGCAGTTCTTC
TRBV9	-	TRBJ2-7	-	CASSKGSYEQYF	TGTGCCAGCAGCAAGGGGTCCTACGAGCAGTACTTC
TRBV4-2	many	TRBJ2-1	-	CASSQGGYNEQFF	TGCGCCAGCAGCCAAGGGGGGTACAATGAGCAGTTCTTC
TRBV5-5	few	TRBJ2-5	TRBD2	CASSPRLASGGDQETQYF	TGTGCCAGCAGCCCCCGTCTCGCGAGCGGGGGGGACCAAGAGACCCAGTACTTC
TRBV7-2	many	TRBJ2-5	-	CASSQGPPETQYF	TGTGCCAGCAGCCAAGGCCCTCCAGAGACCCAGTACTTC
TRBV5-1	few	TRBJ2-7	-	CASSLGPGHSYEQYF	TGCGCCAGCAGCTTGGGTCCGGGGCACTCCTACGAGCAGTACTTC
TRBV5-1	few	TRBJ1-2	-	CASSLGQPTGGYTF	TGCGCCAGCAGCTTGGGACAGCCTACAGGTGGCTACACCTTC
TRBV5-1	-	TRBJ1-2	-	CASSLEDDYGYTF	TGCGCCAGCAGCTTGGAGGACGACTATGGCTACACCTTC
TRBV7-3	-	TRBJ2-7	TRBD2	CASSPQTSGGDTSYEQYF	TGTGCCAGCAGCCCACAGACTAGCGGGGGCGATACCTCCTACGAGCAGTACTTC
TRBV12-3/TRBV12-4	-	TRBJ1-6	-	CASTLTSWGDSYNSPLHF	TGTGCCAGCACCTTAACCTCCTGGGGGGACTCCTATAATTCACCCCTCCACTTT
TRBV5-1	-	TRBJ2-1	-	CASSPRRGGELYNEQFF	TGCGCCAGCAGCCCTAGACGAGGCGGGGAACTTTACAATGAGCAGTTCTTC
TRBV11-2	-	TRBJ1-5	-	CASSSGGPQHF	TGTGCCAGCAGCTCGGGGGGGCCCCAGCATTTT
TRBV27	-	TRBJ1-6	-	CASSLGPGNYSPLHF	TGTGCCAGCAGTTTAGGTCCAGGGAATTATTCACCCCTCCACTTT
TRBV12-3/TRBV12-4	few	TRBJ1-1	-	CASSLFLSLQANLGGNTEAFF	TGTGCCAGCAGTTTGTTTCTTAGTTTACAGGCCAACCTAGGTGGGAACACTGAAGCTTTCTTT
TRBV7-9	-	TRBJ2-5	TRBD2	CASSLSGAQESQYF	TGTGCCAGCAGCCTTAGCGGGGCACAAGAGTCCCAGTACTTC
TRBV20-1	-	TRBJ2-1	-	CSAPRVWDEQFF	TGCAGTGCTCCTAGGGTTTGGGATGAGCAGTTCTTC
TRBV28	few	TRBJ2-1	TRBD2	CASSWRESYNEQFF	TGTGCCAGCAGTTGGCGGGAGTCCTACAATGAGCAGTTCTTC
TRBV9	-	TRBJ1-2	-	CASSVGGLAGYTF	TGTGCCAGCAGCGTTGGGGGTTTAGCGGGCTACACCTTC
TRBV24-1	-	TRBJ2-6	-	CATSDFSGANVLTF	TGTGCCACCAGTGATTTCTCTGGGGCCAACGTCCTGACTTTC
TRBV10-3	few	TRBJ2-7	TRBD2	CAISSRASGEYYEQYF	TGTGCCATCAGTTCTCGGGCTAGCGGGGAATACTACGAGCAGTACTTC
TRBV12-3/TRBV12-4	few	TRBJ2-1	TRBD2	CASTLAASYNEQFF	TGTGCCAGCACCCTAGCGGCCTCCTACAATGAGCAGTTCTTC
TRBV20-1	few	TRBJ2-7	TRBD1	CSADDRASSYEQYF	TGCAGTGCTGACGACAGGGCTAGCTCCTACGAGCAGTACTTC
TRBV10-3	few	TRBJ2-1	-	CAIRTGPSANEQFF	TGTGCCATCAGAACCGGACCTTCCGCCAATGAGCAGTTCTTC
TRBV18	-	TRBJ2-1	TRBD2	CASSPPGLAGGHEQFF	TGTGCCAGCTCACCACCGGGACTAGCGGGAGGACATGAGCAGTTCTTC
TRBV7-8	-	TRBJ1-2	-	CASSLSTERIGYGYTF	TGTGCCAGCAGCCTTTCTACAGAGCGGATCGGCTATGGCTACACCTTC
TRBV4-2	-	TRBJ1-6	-	CASSQEQGANSPLHF	TGTGCCAGCAGCCAGGAACAGGGAGCTAATTCACCCCTCCACTTT
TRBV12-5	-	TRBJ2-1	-	CASGLEGSYNEQFF	TGTGCTAGTGGTTTGGAGGGGTCCTACAATGAGCAGTTCTTC
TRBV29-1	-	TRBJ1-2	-	CSVEVPQGTNYGYTF	TGCAGCGTTGAAGTCCCTCAGGGCACTAACTATGGCTACACCTTC
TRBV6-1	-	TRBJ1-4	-	CASSRRTATLATNEKLFF	TGTGCCAGCAGTCGGCGGACAGCTACTTTGGCAACTAATGAAAAACTGTTTTTT
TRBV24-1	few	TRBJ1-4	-	CATSDRTGTRPFYEKLFF	TGTGCCACCAGTGACAGGACCGGGACAAGACCTTTTTATGAAAAACTGTTTTTT
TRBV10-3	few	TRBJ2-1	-	CAISDAGTPYNEQFF	TGTGCCATCAGTGATGCGGGGACACCCTACAATGAGCAGTTCTTC
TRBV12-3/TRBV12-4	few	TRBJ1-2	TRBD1	CASSAPTGTAYYGYTF	TGTGCCAGCAGTGCGCCGACCGGGACAGCCTATTATGGCTACACCTTC
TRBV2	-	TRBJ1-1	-	CAGSGEVRTEAFF	TGTGCCGGATCAGGGGAGGTTCGCACTGAAGCTTTCTTT
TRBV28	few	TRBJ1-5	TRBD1	CASRQGALQPQHF	TGTGCCAGCAGACAGGGGGCCCTTCAGCCCCAGCATTTT
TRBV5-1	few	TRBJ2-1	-	CASSLVRVEDEQFF	TGCGCCAGCAGCTTGGTGAGGGTCGAGGATGAGCAGTTCTTC
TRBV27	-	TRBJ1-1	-	CASRAGAVTEAFF	TGTGCCAGCCGTGCGGGGGCGGTCACTGAAGCTTTCTTT
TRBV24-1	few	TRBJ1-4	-	CATSDSDTFEKLFF	TGTGCCACCAGTGACTCGGACACCTTTGAAAAACTGTTTTTT
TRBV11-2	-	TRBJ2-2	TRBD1	CASSLLGTANTGELFF	TGTGCCAGCAGCTTGTTGGGGACAGCGAACACCGGGGAGCTGTTTTTT
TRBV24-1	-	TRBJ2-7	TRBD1	CATSEDRPPYEQYF	TGTGCCACCAGTGAGGACAGGCCACCATACGAGCAGTACTTC
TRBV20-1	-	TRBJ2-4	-	CSAGYSGAGQNIQYF	TGCAGTGCTGGTTATAGTGGGGCGGGACAAAACATTCAGTACTTC
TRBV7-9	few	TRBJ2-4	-	CASSLVIIRGGIDKNIQYF	TGTGCCAGCAGCTTAGTAATTATACGAGGGGGTATTGACAAAAACATTCAGTACTTC